These 22 T cell receptor beta chains were sequenced from one sample in a study of beta chain features in type 1 diabetes (dated by TCRdb to the late 2010s). Preparation of the library involved the immunoSEQ multiplex PCR assay. All of the isolated RNA was reverse transcribed with the High Capacity cDNA Reverse Transcription Kit, so expressed TCRB transcripts were sequenced. This is the immuneACCESS table as TCRdb keeps it, with only in-frame sequences that have V and J called. A part of the clones is gone; compared with another copy, unresolved V genes explain less than half, and the rest is unexplained. The sample includes under 250,000 clones, with 25% to 30% observed a single time. 3.5% to 4.5% of the sample is in the top ten clones. Sequenced: central memory CD4+ T cells from blood. The receptors stem from a man aged 25-45 years in good health.

This CDR3 is CATAGYEQYF. As DNA, the CDR3 is TGTGCCACCGCAGGCTACGAGCAGTACTTC. The genes are TRBV28 and TRBJ2-7; unclear D gene. The CDR3 is 10 amino acids. V was clipped by 10 bases and J by 3 bases, with 7 bases between them. CDR1 is MDHEN and CDR2 is SYDVKM in the germline V gene.

DNA of the CDR3: TGTGCCTGGATTCGTGAGTCTAACTATGGCTACACCTTC. Translated: CAWIRESNYGYTF. The chain recombines TRBV30 with TRBJ1-2; no firm D call. This CDR3 spans 13 amino acids. Germline assignment: CDR1 GTSNPN and CDR2 SVGIG (reference sequence). Between the trimmed V and J ends, which lost 4 bases and 0 bases, there was a span of 9 bases.

The chain employs TRBV5-6 and TRBJ2-1; 8 bases line up with TRBD1. This CDR3 comprises 14 residues. V lost 0 bases to trimming and J lost 9 bases; unmatched junction nucleotides: 5. Germline V CDR1 and CDR2: SGHDT, YYEEEE. The CDR3 nucleotides read TGTGCCAGCAGCTTGGTTGGGACAGGTAGTGAGCAGTTCTTC. Protein product: CASSLVGTGSEQFF.

At least ten counts were recorded for this clone. The V and J genes are TRBV28 and TRBJ2-3, with 8 bases matching TRBD1. Trimming at V came to 6 bases and at J to 5 bases, leaving 4 bases not matched to a gene. The CDR3 totals 13 residues. CDR1 is MDHEN and CDR2 is SYDVKM in the germline V gene. The CDR3 here is CASSRRGQDTQYF. The CDR3 nucleotides read TGTGCCAGCAGCCGCAGGGGGCAAGATACGCAGTATTTT. The full variable domain, its missing parts supplied by reference TRBV28 and TRBJ2-3, is DVKVTQSSRYLVKRTGEKVFLECVQDMDHENMFWYRQDPGLGLRLIYFSYDVKMKEKGDIPEGYSVSREKKERFSLILESASTNQTSMYLCASSRRGQDTQYFGPGTRLTVL.

This clone was found a few times. The chain carries TRBV7-2 and TRBJ2-1; TRBD2 might be the D (5 bases). Trimming took off 6 bases at V and 2 bases at J, with 20 bases between the two ends. This CDR3 spans 17 amino acids. Germline CDR1 reads SGHTA; CDR2 reads FQGNSA. In DNA, the CDR3 is TGTGCCAGCAGGCATCTCACCGGGAACACAACCTACAATGAGCAGTTCTTC. It specifies CASRHLTGNTTYNEQFF.

This clone was counted a few times. V usage is TRBV5-4 and J usage is TRBJ2-6, with D hard to call. This CDR3 is 16 amino acids long. Trimming pared 0 bases from V and 2 bases from J, leaving 9 bases between. The germline V gene has CDR1 SGHNT and CDR2 YYREEE (reference sequence). In DNA, the CDR3 is TGTGCCAGCAGCTTGGATCCAGCAACTGGGGCCAACGTCCTGACTTTC. Translation: CASSLDPATGANVLTF.

The chain couples TRBV13 to TRBJ2-7; D is possibly TRBD2 (6 bases). Germline-derived CDR1 and CDR2 are PRHDT and FYEKMQ (reference sequence). The V gene lost 2 bases and the J gene lost 5 bases, with 22 bases spanning the gap. There are 17 residues in the CDR3. The CDR3 protein is CASSLKVQAGGFDEQYF. CDR3 nucleotides: TGTGCCAGCAGCTTAAAGGTCCAGGCCGGGGGTTTCGACGAGCAGTACTTC.

The V and J genes are TRBV11-3 and TRBJ2-3; D perhaps matches TRBD1 (5 bases). From germline, CDR1 is SGHNT and CDR2 YENEEA. CDR3 length equals 14 residues. Trimming cost V 5 bases and J 5 bases, with 14 bases left between them. Here the CDR3 reads CASSSSLQGDTQYF. CDR3 in DNA: TGTGCCAGCAGCAGCTCTTTGCAGGGAGATACGCAGTATTTT.

This clone appeared a few times. The chain is built from TRBV5-6 and TRBJ2-7, with 9 bases matching TRBD2. CDR1 and CDR2 (germline): SGHDT, YYEEEE. There are 17 residues in the CDR3. Trimming at V came to 3 bases and at J to 0 bases, leaving 10 bases not matched to a gene. Written as DNA, the CDR3 is TGTGCCAGCAGCTCCCTCGGGGCTAGCGGGGTCTCCTACGAGCAGTACTTC. Protein sequence: CASSSLGASGVSYEQYF. The full variable domain, in which reference TRBV5-6 and TRBJ2-7 provide the parts outside the CDR3, is DAGVTQSPTHLIKTRGQQVTLRCSPKSGHDTVSWYQQALGQGPQFIFQYYEEEERQRGNFPDRFSGHQFPNYSSELNVNALLLGDSALYLCASSSLGASGVSYEQYFGPGTRLTVT.

This chain connects TRBV2 to TRBJ2-4, with TRBD2 identical over 8 bases. The CDR3 totals 14 residues. The J segment lost 7 bases and the V segment lost 6 bases, leaving 8 bases of the junction unmatched. Per the germline V gene, CDR1 is SNHLY and CDR2 is FYNNEI. The CDR3 region is CASSQERERNIQYF. For the CDR3, the DNA is TGTGCCAGCAGCCAAGAGCGGGAGAGGAACATTCAGTACTTC. The entire variable domain, with the rest obtained from reference TRBV2 and TRBJ2-4, is as follows: EPEVTQTPSHQVTQMGQEVILRCVPISNHLYFYWYRQILGQKVEFLVSFYNNEISEKSEIFDDQFSVERPDGSNFTLKIRSTKLEDSAMYFCASSQERERNIQYFGAGTRLSVL.

The rearrangement uses TRBV2 and TRBJ1-6; D perhaps matches TRBD1 (5 bases). V shed 4 bases and J shed 7 bases, with 11 bases lying between them. The CDR3 sequence is 14 residues long. Germline V gives CDR1 SNHLY, CDR2 FYNNEI. The CDR3 sequence: CASSGGTPNSPLHF. CDR3 bases: TGTGCCAGCAGTGGCGGGACCCCCAATTCACCCCTCCACTTT. The full variable domain, completed using reference TRBV2 and TRBJ1-6, is EPEVTQTPSHQVTQMGQEVILRCVPISNHLYFYWYRQILGQKVEFLVSFYNNEISEKSEIFDDQFSVERPDGSNFTLKIRSTKLEDSAMYFCASSGGTPNSPLHFGNGTRLTVT.

The chain employs TRBV6-1 and TRBJ2-2, with D uncertain. The germline V gene encodes CDR1 MNHNS and CDR2 SASEGT. Trimming stripped 2 bases from V and 2 bases from J, with 6 bases between. The CDR3 is 14 residues long. The chain's CDR3 is CASSENFNTGELFF. The DNA for the CDR3 is TGTGCCAGCAGTGAAAACTTCAACACCGGGGAGCTGTTTTTT.

As to this clone: Within the sample, other DNA sequences also encode this same CDR3. J is TRBJ2-3 and V is TRBV9; 12 bases map to TRBD2. This CDR3 has 15 amino acids. Germline V gives CDR1 SGDLS, CDR2 YYNGEE. Trimming took 2 bases from V and 4 from J; bases not matched to a gene: 2. Here the CDR3 reads CASSVTSGGPDTQYF. The CDR3 nucleotides are TGTGCCAGCAGCGTGACTAGCGGGGGCCCAGATACGCAGTATTTT.

This chain links TRBV9 with TRBJ1-2, with D hard to call. The length of the CDR3 is 15 residues. V was trimmed by 6 bases and J by 1 base, leaving 16 bases between them. CDR1 is SGDLS and CDR2 is YYNGEE in the germline V gene. This chain's CDR3 is CASTPGVVLNYGYTF. The CDR3 coding sequence is TGTGCCAGCACCCCTGGGGTAGTACTTAACTATGGCTACACCTTC.

The CDR3 DNA sequence: TGTGCCAGCAGCTTACTTCCCAGTCTAGCGGGACTCACAGATACGCAGTATTTT. It is translated as CASSLLPSLAGLTDTQYF. The chain recombines TRBV7-9 with TRBJ2-3; 9 bases map to TRBD2. CDR1 SEHNR and CDR2 FQNEAQ come from the germline V gene (reference sequence). The CDR3 runs 18 residues. The junction had 11 bases not matched to a gene; V was cut back by 2 bases and J by 2 bases.

This clone was seen a few times. This sequence joins TRBV2 and TRBJ2-7; possible D gene TRBD1, 6 bases. Trimming pared 4 bases from V and 1 base from J, leaving 11 bases between. The germline V gene encodes CDR1 SNHLY and CDR2 FYNNEI. The CDR3 has 14 amino acids. In DNA form, the CDR3 reads TGTGCCAGCAGTGCTGGCAGGGGTTCCTACGAGCAGTACTTC. This translates into CASSAGRGSYEQYF.

The CDR3 sequence: CASSLDVSGGGYEQYF. The CDR3 DNA follows: TGTGCCAGCAGCTTAGACGTGTCAGGGGGCGGCTACGAGCAGTACTTC. This chain links TRBV7-2 with TRBJ2-7; 8 positions match TRBD1. Germline lookup yields CDR1 SGHTA and CDR2 FQGNSA. The trim removed 1 base at V and 3 bases at J, leaving 8 bases unmatched. The CDR3 loop spans 16 amino acids. The full variable domain, its missing parts supplied by reference TRBV7-2 and TRBJ2-7, is GAGVSQSPSNKVTEKGKDVELRCDPISGHTALYWYRQSLGQGLEFLIYFQGNSAPDKSGLPSDRFSAERTGGSVSTLTIQRTQQEDSAVYLCASSLDVSGGGYEQYFGPGTRLTVT.

The chain uses TRBV2 and TRBJ2-3, with D perhaps TRBD1 (6 bases). The CDR3 covers 13 residues. V was pared by 7 bases and J by 3 bases, with 11 bases between. Germline V lookup: CDR1 SNHLY, CDR2 FYNNEI. CDR3 region: CASNGQGTDTQYF. CDR3 in DNA: TGTGCCAGCAATGGGCAGGGGACAGATACGCAGTATTTT.

The rearrangement uses TRBV6-5 and TRBJ2-1, with TRBD2 identical over 13 bases. This CDR3 comprises 16 residues. V shed 4 bases, J shed 8 bases, and the junction held 8 bases outside the gene matches. Germline CDR1 MNHEY, CDR2 SVGAGI. This CDR3 is CASSSPGGLAGHEQFF. CDR3 nucleotide sequence: TGTGCCAGCAGTTCCCCTGGGGGACTAGCGGGACATGAGCAGTTCTTC.

A few counts support this clone. The V gene is TRBV10-3, the J gene TRBJ1-6; tentatively, D is TRBD1 (5 bases). The V end lost 4 bases, the J end lost 9 bases, and 13 bases lay between the germline ends. This CDR3 comprises 14 residues. From germline, CDR1 is ENHRY and CDR2 SYGVKD. The CDR3 DNA is TGTGCCATCAGTGGGGCAGGGAGAGGTTCACCCCTCCACTTT. This sequence encodes CAISGAGRGSPLHF.

This clone was counted a few times. CDR3 DNA sequence: TGTGCTAGTGGTCCGGACTATTTACAAGAGACCCAGTACTTC. Protein sequence: CASGPDYLQETQYF. The rearrangement uses TRBV12-5 and TRBJ2-5, with a tentative D call TRBD2 (6 bases). The CDR3 consists of 14 residues. Germline V gene lookup returns CDR1 LGHNT and CDR2 FRNRAP. Trimming shortened V by 5 bases and J by 2 bases, and 12 bases separated the two germline ends.

As for this clone: This same CDR3 is encoded by further DNA sequences in the sample. The chain links TRBV15 to TRBJ2-5, with TRBD1 matching over 7 bases. V was pared by 1 base and J by 5 bases, with 4 bases of the junction left unmatched. This CDR3 comprises 14 residues. From germline, CDR1 is LNHNV and CDR2 YYDKDF (reference sequence). The CDR3 spells CATSRVLQGETQYF. In nucleotides, the CDR3 is TGTGCCACCAGCAGAGTGTTACAGGGGGAGACCCAGTACTTC. Variable domain in full (rest from reference TRBV15 and TRBJ2-5): DAMVIQNPRYQVTQFGKPVTLSCSQTLNHNVMYWYQQKSSQAPKLLFHYYDKDFNNEADTPDNFQSRRPNTSFCFLDIRSPGLGDTAMYLCATSRVLQGETQYFGPGTRLLVL.